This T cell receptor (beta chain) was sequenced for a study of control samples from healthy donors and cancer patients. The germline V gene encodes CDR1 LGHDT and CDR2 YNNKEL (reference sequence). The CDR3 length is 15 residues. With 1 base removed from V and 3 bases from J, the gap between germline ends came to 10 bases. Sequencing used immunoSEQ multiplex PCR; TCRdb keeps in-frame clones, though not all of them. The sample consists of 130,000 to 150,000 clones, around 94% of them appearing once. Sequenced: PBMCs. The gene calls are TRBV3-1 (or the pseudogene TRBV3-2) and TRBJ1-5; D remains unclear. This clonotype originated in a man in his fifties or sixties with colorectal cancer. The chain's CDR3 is CASSQGPENNQPQHF. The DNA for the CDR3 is TGTGCCAGCAGCCAAGGGCCTGAGAACAATCAGCCCCAGCATTTT.